This paragraph reports one T cell receptor (beta chain). As yet, its antigen is unknown. The method was immunoSEQ multiplex PCR; TCRdb's version includes in-frame clones alone and lacks a portion of them. The sample carries roughly 69,000 clones, 85% to 90% recorded once. This specimen comes from a study of Tregs in tolerant kidney transplant recipients. Study-wide results and caveats: Activated donor B cell expansion appeared to reveal the most relevant donor-specific TCRbeta repertoire. The small number of patients limits these findings pending further validation.

This TCR was recovered from a human donor who received a combined kidney and bone marrow transplant. Source: CD4+ T cells from blood, taken before the transplant.

As DNA, the CDR3 is TGTGCCAGCAAGGCGGAGGGGCACTATGGCTACACCTTC. Its protein is CASKAEGHYGYTF. J is TRBJ1-2 and V is TRBV6-4, with D perhaps TRBD1 (5 bases). The length of the CDR3 is 13 residues. The V gene's germline CDR1 is MRHNA and CDR2 SNTAGT. V lost 7 bases and J lost 3, with 12 bases in between.